This TCR beta chain was recovered during a study of blood T cell repertoires in COVID-19. Across the whole study: The United States, Italy and Spain were the sources of the acute and convalescent COVID-19 samples.

This CDR3 is built from 13 residues. CDR1 and CDR2 from the germline V gene are SGHTA and FQGNSA. Trimming pared 1 base from V and 5 bases from J, leaving 8 bases between. Participants reported their clinical history, and cohort assignment relied on those reports. Two negative PCRs, clearance, or symptom resolution had been documented for recovered Cohort 3 donors. This clone showed up just a few times. Other DNA sequences in this sample translate to the same CDR3. Produced via immunoSEQ multiplex PCR; TCRdb's table is partial and in-frame only. The sample lists about 480,000 clones, 88% occurring once.

The receptor was isolated from a middle-aged woman who had recovered from COVID-19. This chain joins TRBV7-2 and TRBJ1-1, with a possible D match to TRBD1 (6 bases). The sequenced material came from PBMCs or T cells enriched from blood (not recorded which). CDR3 loop: CASSLDRETEAFF. The DNA of the CDR3 is TGTGCCAGCAGCTTAGACAGGGAGACTGAAGCTTTCTTT.